This paragraph reports one T cell receptor beta chain. This clone was counted only a few times. Its binding antigen is unknown. No per-base quality is available; no much larger clone lies one base away. Transplants used related donors with nonmyeloablative bone marrow transplantation; mixed chimerism was transient in the human trials. Thawed PBMCs were FACS-sorted into unstimulated Tregs (CD4+CD25+CD127-), CD4+ non-Tregs (CD4+CD25-), CD4 cells and CD8 cells. The patients were several recipients of combined kidney and bone marrow transplants from the ITN036ST trial, and samples were available only from these trial subjects. Healthy control blood was processed to PBMCs by Ficoll density gradient and cryopreserved, and patient PBMCs were collected before and after transplant. Trimming leaves V shorter by 0 bases and J shorter by 3 bases, with the junction holding 14 bases beyond the gene matches. Per the germline V gene, SGHVS is the CDR1 and FQNEAQ is the CDR2. The CDR3, cysteine through phenylalanine, is 19 amino acids long. The read is trimmed to its CDR3 DNA, 57 bases read in frame from base 1.

The data are from a study of Tregs in tolerant kidney transplant recipients (dated by TCRdb to between 2019 and 2020). With regard to the full study: The study used TCRbeta sequencing to identify donor-specific regulatory T cells before combined kidney and bone marrow transplantation, then tracked those cells after transplant. The full study reports these points: The study was limited by small patient numbers, and the findings need validation in larger populations and under other immunosuppression protocols. For some patients, the PCR primers changed as time went on, which meant samples from those patients could not be compared with one another at the nucleotide level. In tolerant patients, donor-specific Tregs expanded more than Tregs overall, which suggests antigen-driven rather than nonspecific expansion. Although technical replication error seemed to be minimal, the question of biological reproducibility was not addressed directly. Expanding Tregs with activated donor B cells appeared to identify the most biologically relevant and donor-specific TCRbeta repertoire.

For TCRbeta CDR3 sequencing, genomic DNA was extracted from sorted cells using the QIAGEN DNeasy Blood and Tissue Kit. Through immunoSEQ, high-throughput TCRbeta CDR3 sequencing was done commercially, including PCR amplification with internal controls and bias correction. For the original study's pipeline: Unique productive TCRbeta sequences were defined by CDR3 nucleotide sequence where primers matched, and otherwise by CDR3 amino acid sequence together with Vbeta and Jbeta genes. To correct sorting error, sequences shared between sorted populations at a frequency ratio of 2:1 or less were removed; the rest were assigned to the higher population. A sequence was defined as donor-reactive if the sequence was expanded at least 5-fold in CFSE-low cells compared with unstimulated cells and had a frequency of at least 0.01% in CFSE-low cells. Repertoire divergence was quantified by Jensen-Shannon divergence using the top 100 TCRbeta sequences ranked by frequency. For samples with multiple sequencing runs, sorting error was corrected separately for each run before the runs were pooled. This is the immuneACCESS table as TCRdb keeps it, with only in-frame sequences that have V and J called. A part of the clones is gone; compared with another copy, unresolved V genes explain less than half, and the rest is unexplained. V and J calls and clone size are copied from that table; D and trimming were computed from the DNA. The sample table contains approximately 81,000 clones; only one count was recorded for 75% to 95% of them. 1.6% of the sample lies in the top ten.

The chain was built from TRBV7-8 and TRBJ1-2; 9 junctional bases match TRBD1. Here the sequenced sample was CD4+ T cells from blood (PBMCs), taken 24 months after the transplant. The receptor's source is a human patient who received a combined kidney and bone marrow transplant. Some T cells may derive from the graft donor when a transplant has been performed. CDR3 reads: CASSLALGTGQVYHYGYTF. The sequence in DNA is TGTGCCAGCAGCTTAGCACTCGGGACAGGGCAGGTTTACCACTATGGCTACACCTTC. Beyond the CDR3, the reference TRBV7-8 and TRBJ1-2 genes provide the residues; the full variable domain reads: GAGVSQSPRYKVAKRGQDVALRCDPISGHVSLFWYQQALGQGPEFLTYFQNEAQLDKSGLPSDRFFAERPEGSVSTLKIQRTQQEDSAVYLCASSLALGTGQVYHYGYTFGSGTRLTVV.